One sample yielded the 26 T cell receptor beta chains listed below, sequenced in a study of cytomegalovirus exposure and HLA in healthy donors (TCRdb year 2017). Receptor libraries were prepared by the immunoSEQ multiplex PCR assay. For the multiplex PCR, a mixture combining 60 forward primers for TCR Vbeta segments and 13 reverse primers for TCR Jbeta segments was used. Entries here come from immuneACCESS through TCRdb and include only in-frame sequences with V and J called. Some clones fail to appear in such tables; in the studies checked, an unresolved V gene covers under half of the shortfall, and the cause of the remainder is unknown. This sample's listing comprises around 80,000 clones. Roughly 0.9% of the sample belongs to the ten largest clones. Sequenced sample: PBMCs. These receptors were collected from a boy aged 10-17 years in good health and CMV-seronegative.

As to this clone: A read error may produce the germline difference seen at one junction end. The rearrangement uses TRBV29-1 and TRBJ2-1, with TRBD2 as a possible D gene (5 bases). The CDR3 spans 14 residues. The germline V gene has CDR1 SQVTM and CDR2 ANQGSEA. CDR3 coding DNA: TGCAGCGTTGACGTCGCTAGCTCCGACAATGAGCAGTTCTTC. Residues: CSVDVASSDNEQFF.

The rearrangement uses TRBV19 and TRBJ2-3; 8 bases line up with TRBD2. Per the germline V gene, CDR1 is LNHDA and CDR2 is SQIVND (reference sequence). The CDR3 consists of 15 residues. V lost 1 base to trimming and J lost 4 bases; unmatched junction nucleotides: 4. CDR3 residues: CASSIGGGSPDTQYF. CDR3 nucleotide sequence: TGTGCCAGTAGTATAGGCGGGGGGAGCCCAGATACGCAGTATTTT.

V gene TRBV4-1 combines with J gene TRBJ2-7, with 9 nucleotides matching TRBD2. There are 17 residues in the CDR3. V trimming: 1 base; J trimming: 5 bases; junction bases outside the gene matches: 12. In germline, CDR1 is MGHRA, CDR2 YSYEKL. The DNA of the CDR3 is TGCGCCAGCAGCCAAGGGAGGGTGCGGGGGGGCCCAAACGAGCAGTACTTC. Translation gives CASSQGRVRGGPNEQYF.

The J gene is TRBJ2-7, the V gene TRBV18, with D hard to call. The CDR3 contains 13 residues. The germline gives CDR1 KGHSH, CDR2 LQKENI. V lost 3 bases, J lost 6 bases, and 12 bases lay in between. CDR3 coding DNA: TGTGCCAGCTCACCCCTCGAAGACTCCGAGCAGTACTTC. Translated: CASSPLEDSEQYF.

This chain connects TRBV27 to TRBJ1-1; D is perhaps TRBD1 (5 bases). Germline V gene sequence: CDR1 MNHEY, CDR2 SMNVEV (reference sequence). Between the trimmed V and J ends, which lost 0 bases and 2 bases, there was a span of 7 bases. The CDR3 runs to 14 residues. The CDR3 loop reads CASSLSGGNTEAFF. In nucleotides, the CDR3 is TGTGCCAGCAGTTTATCGGGGGGAAACACTGAAGCTTTCTTT.

The CDR3 DNA sequence: TGTGCCAGCAGCAGTACCGGGAGGACTGAAGCTTTCTTT. It yields the protein CASSSTGRTEAFF. This chain joins TRBV9 and TRBJ1-1, with D hard to call. The CDR3 consists of 13 residues. Trimming shortened V by 4 bases and J by 5 bases, and 12 bases separated the two germline ends. Germline assignment: CDR1 SGDLS and CDR2 YYNGEE.

The V gene is TRBV18, the J gene TRBJ1-1; TRBD1 might be the D (5 bases). V gave up 4 bases and J gave up 1 base, with 13 bases separating them. The CDR3 covers 15 residues. Looked up from germline, CDR1 is KGHSH and CDR2 is LQKENI. The CDR3 protein is CASSRLTETNTEAFF. The CDR3, as DNA: TGTGCCAGCTCACGATTGACAGAGACGAACACTGAAGCTTTCTTT.

A word on this clone: The same CDR3 arises from other DNA sequences in this sample as well. The chain recombines TRBV6-1 with TRBJ1-2; TRBD1 might be the D (5 bases). Germline values: CDR1 MNHNS, CDR2 SASEGT. The CDR3 covers 13 residues. The germline V and J ends were trimmed by 4 bases and 4 bases, with 10 bases remaining between them. The CDR3 DNA is TGTGCCAGCAGTGTCAGGGAGGGCTATGGCTACACCTTC. Amino acids: CASSVREGYGYTF.

CDR3: CASSVGPGSEAFF. The CDR3, as DNA: TGTGCCAGCAGCGTAGGACCGGGGAGCGAAGCTTTCTTT. V and J are TRBV9 and TRBJ1-1; D gene unclear. Germline CDR1 SGDLS, CDR2 YYNGEE. Trimming pared 0 bases from V and 8 bases from J, leaving 11 bases between. The CDR3 has 13 residues.

This chain links TRBV5-6 with TRBJ1-2, with 10 bases lining up with TRBD1. This CDR3 is built from 17 residues. Germline CDR1 reads SGHDT; CDR2 reads YYEEEE. The junction had 8 bases not matched to a gene; V was cut back by 2 bases and J by 1 base. The DNA of the CDR3 is TGTGCCAGCAGCTTCGATCTTGGACAGGGGGTTAACTATGGCTACACCTTC. Encoded protein: CASSFDLGQGVNYGYTF.

The chain links TRBV27 to TRBJ2-7, with 9 bases that match TRBD1. Germline lookup yields CDR1 MNHEY and CDR2 SMNVEV (reference sequence). The CDR3 runs 14 residues. The V and J ends lost 5 bases and 2 bases, in that order; junction bases with no gene match: 4. The CDR3 coding sequence is TGTGCCAGCAGTCCGACAGGGGGAACCTACGAGCAGTACTTC. This sequence encodes CASSPTGGTYEQYF.

This chain connects TRBV10-3 to TRBJ1-5; weak D call: TRBD1 (6 bases). The CDR3 is made up of 17 amino acids. V was shortened by 4 bases and J by 0 bases, with 16 bases between the two germline ends. Germline assignment: CDR1 ENHRY and CDR2 SYGVKD. The CDR3 region is CAISAGGQLYSNQPQHF. In nucleotides, the CDR3 is TGTGCCATCAGTGCAGGCGGACAGCTTTATAGCAATCAGCCCCAGCATTTT.

The gene calls are TRBV4-1 and TRBJ1-1, with D unresolved. From germline, CDR1 is MGHRA and CDR2 YSYEKL. CDR3 size: 13 residues. The V end was cut by 1 base, the J end by 10 bases, with 13 bases between. For the CDR3, the DNA is TGCGCCAGCAGCCAAGTGTCCGTTGAGGGAGCTTTCTTT. Protein sequence: CASSQVSVEGAFF.

The chain has TRBV4-1 and TRBJ1-2; 8 nucleotides line up with TRBD1. J was trimmed by 10 bases and V by 6 bases; bases with no gene match: 13. The CDR3 sequence is 14 residues long. CDR1 MGHRA and CDR2 YSYEKL come from the germline V gene. In nucleotides, the CDR3 is TGCGCCAGCAGACACCCGGGACAGGTAGAGTCCTACACCTTC. As protein: CASRHPGQVESYTF.

The rearrangement links TRBV18 to TRBJ1-2, with D unresolved. The CDR3 is 13 amino acids. V was shortened by 4 bases and J by 0 bases, with 6 bases between the two germline ends. Germline V gives CDR1 KGHSH, CDR2 LQKENI. The CDR3 DNA is TGTGCCAGCTCACAGCCTTCTAACTATGGCTACACCTTC. Amino acid sequence: CASSQPSNYGYTF.

The genes are TRBV19 and TRBJ1-5; perhaps TRBD1 as D (5 bases). V was cut by 7 bases and J by 1 base, with 14 bases left in between. The CDR3 runs 15 residues. CDR1 is LNHDA and CDR2 is SQIVND in the germline V gene (reference sequence). This CDR3 is CASKRGTGSNQPQHF. CDR3 DNA: TGTGCCAGTAAACGGGGGACGGGCAGCAATCAGCCCCAGCATTTT.

The chain couples TRBV5-1 to TRBJ1-1, with 11 positions matching TRBD1. The CDR3 is made up of 15 amino acids. Germline V gene sequence: CDR1 SGHRS, CDR2 YFSETQ. V lost 1 base and J lost 5; bases outside the gene matches: 4. The CDR3 sequence is CASSLQDRGRTEAFF. The CDR3 region has the DNA TGCGCCAGCAGCTTGCAGGACAGGGGGCGAACTGAAGCTTTCTTT.

For this clone: This same CDR3 is encoded by further DNA sequences in the sample. The V gene is TRBV4-1, the J gene TRBJ1-1, with a tentative D call TRBD1 (5 bases). This CDR3 region has 15 residues. The V gene lost 1 base and the J gene lost 1 base, with 10 bases spanning the gap. Germline assignment: CDR1 MGHRA and CDR2 YSYEKL. The CDR3 protein is CASSQGPRGNTEAFF. For the CDR3, the DNA is TGCGCCAGCAGCCAAGGGCCAAGGGGGAACACTGAAGCTTTCTTT.

The chain recombines TRBV18 with TRBJ1-5, with D perhaps TRBD1 (6 bases). Germline CDR1 reads KGHSH; CDR2 reads LQKENI. The CDR3 sequence is 14 residues long. V was clipped by 6 bases and J by 5 bases, with 14 bases between them. The CDR3 nucleotides read TGTGCCAGCTCGCCCCAGGGGCATGATCAGCCCCAGCATTTT. Translated: CASSPQGHDQPQHF.

V is TRBV25-1 and J is TRBJ1-1; TRBD1 matches at 8 bases. V dropped 5 bases and J dropped 3; count of bases not matched to a gene: 11. CDR3 length equals 16 residues. Germline V CDR1 and CDR2: MGHDK, SYGVNS. CDR3 region: CASSPPSGQGDTEAFF. DNA of the CDR3: TGTGCCAGCAGTCCACCCTCCGGACAGGGTGACACTGAAGCTTTCTTT.

This rearrangement joins TRBV10-3 to TRBJ2-3, with TRBD1 matching 9 bases. The trim removed 4 bases at V and 5 bases at J, leaving 1 base unmatched. This CDR3 region has 13 residues. In germline, CDR1 is ENHRY, CDR2 SYGVKD. The CDR3, as DNA: TGTGCCATCAGTGGGACAGGGGAAGATACGCAGTATTTT. Its translation is CAISGTGEDTQYF.

The chain joins TRBV7-2 to TRBJ2-1, with D maybe TRBD1 (5 bases). V lost 2 bases and J 9 bases, leaving 14 bases between the germline ends. The CDR3 length is 14 residues. The germline V gene has CDR1 SGHTA and CDR2 FQGNSA. The CDR3 here is CASSLSIQGGEQFF. DNA of the CDR3: TGTGCCAGCAGCTTAAGCATCCAGGGCGGTGAGCAGTTCTTC.

The rearrangement joins TRBV2 to TRBJ1-2; tentative D call: TRBD1 (5 bases). Trimming removed 4 bases from V and 4 bases from J, with 13 bases in between. CDR1 is SNHLY and CDR2 is FYNNEI in the germline V gene. This CDR3 is 14 amino acids long. CDR3 bases: TGTGCCAGCAGTGGATCGGGGGGGACCTATGGCTACACCTTC. Protein: CASSGSGGTYGYTF.

The chain uses TRBV5-5 and TRBJ1-1; maybe TRBD1 (6 bases). The CDR3 covers 14 residues. CDR1 is SGHKS and CDR2 is YYEKEE in the germline V gene (reference sequence). With 4 bases removed from V and 0 bases from J, the gap between germline ends came to 10 bases. DNA of the CDR3: TGTGCCAGCAGCCCTCAGGGGCTGAACACTGAAGCTTTCTTT. Translated, it gives CASSPQGLNTEAFF.

V is TRBV5-1 and J is TRBJ1-4; D not certain. Deletions cut 5 bases from V and 4 bases from J, with 18 bases between. CDR1 SGHRS and CDR2 YFSETQ come from the germline V gene. This CDR3 has 16 amino acids. The CDR3 DNA reads TGCGCCAGCAGTGAGGCCCGCGTTGGAGTTAATGAAAAACTGTTTTTT. Translation: CASSEARVGVNEKLFF.

The chain uses TRBV6-1 and TRBJ1-1, with D tentatively TRBD1 (6 bases). V was trimmed by 6 bases and J by 2 bases, leaving 13 bases between them. The V gene's germline CDR1 is MNHNS and CDR2 SASEGT. CDR3 length: 14 residues. This chain's CDR3 is CASRLGTLNTEAFF. For the CDR3, the DNA is TGTGCCAGCAGGTTGGGGACACTAAACACTGAAGCTTTCTTT.